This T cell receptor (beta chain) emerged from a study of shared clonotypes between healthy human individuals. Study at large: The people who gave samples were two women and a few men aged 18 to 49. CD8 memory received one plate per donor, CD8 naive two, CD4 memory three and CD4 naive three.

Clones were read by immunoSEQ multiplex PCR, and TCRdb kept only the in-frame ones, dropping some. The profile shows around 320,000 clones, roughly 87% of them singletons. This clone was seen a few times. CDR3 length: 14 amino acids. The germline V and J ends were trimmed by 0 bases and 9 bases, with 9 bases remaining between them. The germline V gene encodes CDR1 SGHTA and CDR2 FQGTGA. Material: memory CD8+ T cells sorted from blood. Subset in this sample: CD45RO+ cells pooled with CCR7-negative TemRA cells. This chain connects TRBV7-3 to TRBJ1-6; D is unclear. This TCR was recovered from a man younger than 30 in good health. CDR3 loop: CASSLTVSGSPLHF. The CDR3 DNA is TGTGCCAGCAGCTTAACAGTGAGTGGTTCACCCCTCCACTTT.